Each of the 17 T cell receptor beta chains below was sequenced from the same sample in a study of OX40 agonist ivuxolimab in advanced cancers. Sequenced by immunoSEQ multiplex PCR; TCRdb stores in-frame clones only, minus some. Among about 80,000 clones listed, approximately 85% were seen once. The sequencing used CD4+ or CD8+ T cells sorted from blood, collected in a trial of the OX40 agonist ivuxolimab. The receptors here all came from an adult with an advanced solid tumor such as melanoma, head and neck, liver or kidney cancer.

The chain combines TRBV5-4 with TRBJ2-1, with TRBD2 matching over 11 bases. CDR1 SGHNT and CDR2 YYREEE come from the germline V gene (reference sequence). The CDR3 has 15 residues. The V segment lost 4 bases and the J segment 4 bases; nucleotides outside the gene matches: 4. CDR3 region: CASSALAGGYNEQFF. The CDR3 DNA is TGTGCCAGCAGCGCCCTAGCGGGAGGATACAATGAGCAGTTCTTC.

The chain recombines TRBV30 with TRBJ2-4; D unresolved. Trimming took 0 bases from V and 1 from J, leaving 7 bases between them. CDR1 and CDR2 (germline): GTSNPN, SVGIG (reference sequence). The CDR3 totals 14 residues. CDR3 sequence (DNA): TGTGCCTGGAGTGTACAAGGGGCCAAAAACATTCAGTACTTC. It codes for CAWSVQGAKNIQYF.

There are a few counts of this clone. V is TRBV30 and J is TRBJ1-1, with a possible D match to TRBD1 (5 bases). V lost 5 bases and J 2 bases, leaving 18 bases between the germline ends. The CDR3 runs 15 residues. The germline V gene has CDR1 GTSNPN and CDR2 SVGIG (reference sequence). CDR3 region: CAWVARRTPNTEAFF. CDR3 DNA sequence: TGTGCCTGGGTTGCACGGAGGACACCTAACACTGAAGCTTTCTTT.

V is TRBV10-3 and J is TRBJ2-7; 7 bases agree with TRBD2. CDR1 and CDR2 from the germline V gene are ENHRY and SYGVKD. With 2 bases clipped from V and 4 bases from J, the junction kept 2 bases outside the gene matches. The CDR3 runs 13 residues. The chain's CDR3 is CAISELGGYEQYF. In DNA form, the CDR3 reads TGTGCCATCAGTGAGCTCGGGGGGTACGAGCAGTACTTC.

CDR3 nucleotide sequence: TGTGCCAGCAGCGTAGTGGGAGGGAAATACAATGAGCAGTTCTTC. Protein: CASSVVGGKYNEQFF. The chain joins TRBV9 to TRBJ2-1, with TRBD2 identical over 7 bases. Trimming removed 0 bases from V and 4 bases from J; junction bases left unmatched: 4. Per the germline V gene, CDR1 is SGDLS and CDR2 is YYNGEE. The CDR3 spans 15 residues.

The chain employs TRBV4-1 and TRBJ2-1; no definite D call. V lost 1 base, J lost 7 bases, and 5 bases lay in between. The germline V gene has CDR1 MGHRA and CDR2 YSYEKL. CDR3 length: 12 residues. The CDR3 sequence: CASSQASNEQFF. As DNA, the CDR3 is TGCGCCAGCAGCCAAGCATCGAATGAGCAGTTCTTC.

V and J are TRBV27 and TRBJ2-4; D possibly matches TRBD1 or TRBD2 (5 bases each). Germline CDR1 reads MNHEY; CDR2 reads SMNVEV (reference sequence). V was pared by 5 bases and J by 6 bases, with 11 bases between. The CDR3 is made up of 13 amino acids. CDR3 amino acids: CASSTQRGNIQYF. CDR3 nucleotides: TGTGCCAGCAGTACACAGAGGGGAAACATTCAGTACTTC.

The J gene is TRBJ1-5, the V gene TRBV28; TRBD1 might be the D (5 bases). The length of the CDR3 is 21 residues. V gave up 6 bases and J gave up 2 bases, with 32 bases separating them. From germline, CDR1 is MDHEN and CDR2 SYDVKM. The CDR3 spells CASSPSYRRQGGGGGNQPQHF. The CDR3 bases are TGTGCCAGCAGCCCCTCCTATCGACGGCAGGGTGGGGGAGGAGGCAATCAGCCCCAGCATTTT.

The CDR3 DNA reads as TGCGCCAGCAGCTTTGACGGATACAATGAGCAGTTCTTC. Translation gives CASSFDGYNEQFF. The J gene is TRBJ2-1, the V gene TRBV5-1; D remains ambiguous. The CDR3 has 13 amino acids. The V gene's germline CDR1 is SGHRS and CDR2 YFSETQ. V lost 2 bases, J lost 4 bases, and 7 bases lay in between.

The chain links TRBV5-6 to TRBJ2-7; D remains ambiguous. The CDR3 contains 16 residues. Germline CDR1 and CDR2: SGHDT and YYEEEE. The V end was cut by 0 bases, the J end by 7 bases, with 20 bases between. CDR3 protein: CASSLASRPRPGEQYF. CDR3 DNA sequence: TGTGCCAGCAGCTTGGCTTCTAGGCCCCGGCCAGGAGAGCAGTACTTC.

The V and J genes are TRBV7-3 and TRBJ1-1; TRBD1 aligns across 9 bases. This CDR3 has 14 amino acids. The V segment lost 4 bases and the J segment 6 bases; nucleotides outside the gene matches: 6. Germline V lookup: CDR1 SGHTA, CDR2 FQGTGA. CDR3 in DNA: TGTGCCAGCAGCTCGCCCGGGACAGGGTCTGAAGCTTTCTTT. Its translation: CASSSPGTGSEAFF.

By its share, this clone is medium-sized (0.01 to 0.1%). The chain links TRBV29-1 to TRBJ1-2; tentative D call: TRBD1 (5 bases). With 6 bases removed from V and 0 bases from J, the gap between germline ends came to 26 bases. This CDR3 is built from 18 residues. Germline assignment: CDR1 SQVTM and CDR2 ANQGSEA. The CDR3 sequence: CSVGVRMPTPGANYGYTF. CDR3 nucleotide sequence: TGCAGCGTGGGGGTGAGGATGCCAACTCCGGGGGCTAACTATGGCTACACCTTC.

The V and J genes are TRBV5-4 and TRBJ2-3, with 7 positions matching TRBD2. Germline lookup yields CDR1 SGHNT and CDR2 YYREEE (reference sequence). Trimming cost V 3 bases and J 2 bases; bases outside gene matches: 9. The CDR3 length is 16 residues. The CDR3 spells CASSSPGGLFTDTQYF. The DNA for the CDR3 is TGTGCCAGCAGCTCTCCGGGGGGACTCTTCACAGATACGCAGTATTTT.

The V call is TRBV7-2, the J call TRBJ1-3, with D possibly matching TRBD1 (5 bases). Germline CDR1 reads SGHTA; CDR2 reads FQGNSA. The CDR3 runs to 15 residues. V was clipped by 1 base and J by 4 bases, with 11 bases between them. The CDR3 DNA reads as TGTGCCAGCAGCTTAGTTTCGGGGACGGGAAACACCATATATTTT. Its translation is CASSLVSGTGNTIYF.

This clone was seen a single time. The chain has TRBV5-6 and TRBJ2-7; D perhaps matches TRBD1 (6 bases). The CDR3 sequence is 15 residues long. Germline CDR1 SGHDT, CDR2 YYEEEE. V lost 4 bases and J lost 2, with 16 bases in between. CDR3 region: CASSPRQGLAYEQYF. DNA for the CDR3: TGTGCCAGCAGCCCCCGGCAGGGGTTAGCCTACGAGCAGTACTTC.

This chain connects TRBV16 to TRBJ2-1; 11 nucleotides align to TRBD2. This CDR3 region has 16 residues. Germline V gene data show CDR1 as KGHSY and CDR2 as FQNENV. J lost 2 bases, V lost 2 bases, and 2 bases had no gene match. The CDR3: CASSQVTSGTYNEQFF. DNA of the CDR3: TGTGCCAGCAGCCAAGTGACTAGCGGGACCTACAATGAGCAGTTCTTC.

The chain couples TRBV5-4 to TRBJ2-5; D may be TRBD2 (6 bases). The germline gives CDR1 SGHNT, CDR2 YYREEE (reference sequence). The CDR3 contains 14 residues. Between the trimmed V and J ends, which lost 0 bases and 5 bases, there was a span of 11 bases. This CDR3 is CASSLVGGRETQYF. CDR3 sequence (DNA): TGTGCCAGCAGCTTGGTGGGGGGACGGGAGACCCAGTACTTC.